These T cell receptor beta chains were read from a single sample in a study of cytomegalovirus exposure and HLA in healthy donors. TCRdb's copy holds only in-frame clones and misses some; the assay was immunoSEQ multiplex PCR. The sample has about 180,000 clones, around 79% seen once. Sample: PBMCs. These receptors came from a woman in her 40s in good health and CMV-seronegative. The CDR3 runs from the conserved cysteine through the conserved F or W. Fields, in order: V gene, D gene, clone size, J gene, CDR3 protein, CDR3 DNA. The D gene is left open where the match is weak. Some rows have no size entry. The others give once, few or many, or a class for an expanded clone.

>TRBV6-6|.|.|TRBJ1-6
CASSYVAATSSPLHF
TGTGCCAGCAGTTACGTGGCAGCGACCTCTTCACCCCTCCACTTT
>TRBV7-9|.|.|TRBJ1-4
CASGAGTLNEKLFF
TGTGCCAGCGGCGCCGGGACACTTAATGAAAAACTGTTTTTT
>TRBV6-4|.|.|TRBJ1-5
CASSEQADQPQHF
TGTGCCAGCAGTGAACAGGCTGATCAGCCCCAGCATTTT
>TRBV15|TRBD2|many|TRBJ2-7
CATSEASGYEQYF
TGTGCCACCAGTGAAGCTAGCGGTTACGAGCAGTACTTC
>TRBV2|TRBD1|.|TRBJ1-1
CASSRPRTGRQNTEAFF
TGTGCCAGCAGTCGCCCCCGGACAGGGAGACAGAACACTGAAGCTTTCTTT
>TRBV18|TRBD1|.|TRBJ1-1
CASSPRQGVEAFF
TGTGCCAGCTCACCTAGACAGGGGGTGGAAGCTTTCTTT
>TRBV10-2|.|.|TRBJ1-1
CASSEGRNTEAFF
TGCGCCAGCAGTGAGGGCAGAAACACTGAAGCTTTCTTT
>TRBV2|.|.|TRBJ1-5
CASSPLIGGGNQPQHF
TGTGCCAGCAGTCCCCTTATCGGCGGGGGCAATCAGCCCCAGCATTTT
>TRBV28|.|.|TRBJ1-4
CASSSGQSSKKLFF
TGTGCCAGCAGTTCAGGACAGAGTAGTAAAAAACTGTTTTTT
>TRBV11-1|.|.|TRBJ1-2
CASSLAGVNYGYTF
TGTGCCAGCAGCTTAGCGGGAGTAAACTATGGCTACACCTTC
>TRBV9|.|.|TRBJ1-3
CASSVASQGNTIYF
TGTGCCAGCAGCGTAGCTAGCCAGGGAAACACCATATATTTT